A single sample is the source of the 11 T cell receptor beta chains below, sequenced in a study of brain T cells in children with intractable seizures. Only in-frame clones appear in the TCRdb table, and some are missing; sequencing was by immunoSEQ multiplex PCR. Of 60,000 to 65,000 clones listed, approximately 95% are singletons. The sequenced sample was peripheral blood, obtained at surgery. Receptor source: a boy under three years old with focal cortical dysplasia and intractable seizures.

The V gene is TRBV11-1, the J gene TRBJ2-5; D gene ambiguous. The ends were cut back, 1 base at V and 5 bases at J, with 8 bases in the middle. The CDR3 spans 13 residues. From germline, CDR1 is SGHAT and CDR2 FQDESV (reference sequence). The CDR3 reads CASSLELSETQYF. In nucleotides, the CDR3 is TGTGCCAGCAGCTTAGAGTTGAGTGAGACCCAGTACTTC.

The rearrangement joins TRBV4-3 to TRBJ1-2, with a possible D match to TRBD1 (6 bases). The CDR3 contains 15 residues. CDR1 LGHNA and CDR2 YSLEER come from the germline V gene. Between the trimmed V and J ends, which lost 5 bases and 8 bases, there was a span of 21 bases. The CDR3 sequence: CASSSHGGRASGYTF. The CDR3 coding sequence is TGCGCCAGCAGCTCCCATGGGGGGCGAGCTTCGGGCTACACCTTC.

The V gene is TRBV19, the J gene TRBJ1-1, with D unclear. Germline V gene lookup returns CDR1 LNHDA and CDR2 SQIVND (reference sequence). Trimming stripped 4 bases from V and 10 bases from J, with 10 bases between. CDR3 length equals 11 residues. CDR3 nucleotide sequence: TGTGCCAGTAGTACCGACTGGGCAGCTTTCTTT. Its translation: CASSTDWAAFF.

This chain uses TRBV4-3 with TRBJ2-7; possible D gene TRBD2, 5 bases. CDR1 and CDR2 from the germline V gene are LGHNA and YSLEER. Deletions cut 0 bases from V and 2 bases from J, with 14 bases between. This CDR3 has 16 amino acids. CDR3 nucleotide sequence: TGCGCCAGCAGCCAAGAACGTTTTGTCGGGGCCTACGAGCAGTACTTC. Amino acid sequence: CASSQERFVGAYEQYF.

This sequence joins TRBV6-6 and TRBJ2-7; 9 positions agree with TRBD2. The J segment lost 3 bases and the V segment lost 6 bases, leaving 3 bases of the junction unmatched. The CDR3 loop spans 13 amino acids. The germline gives CDR1 MNHNY, CDR2 SVGAGI (reference sequence). CDR3 nucleotides: TGTGCCAGCAGAATTAGCGGGGGCTACGAGCAGTACTTC. Encoded protein: CASRISGGYEQYF.

This chain connects TRBV11-3 to TRBJ2-3; no definite D call. The V gene lost 0 bases and the J gene lost 8 bases, with 15 bases spanning the gap. The CDR3 is 15 amino acids. CDR1 and CDR2 (germline): SGHNT, YENEEA. The CDR3 DNA is TGTGCCAGCAGCTTAGACTATGCCTCCGTACCTACGCAGTATTTT. This translates into CASSLDYASVPTQYF.

The V gene is TRBV5-3, the J gene TRBJ2-7; the D gene could be TRBD1 or TRBD2 (5 bases each). TRBV5-3 is placed among ORFs of uncertain function. Trimming cost V 3 bases and J 12 bases, with 22 bases left between them. This CDR3 has 14 residues. Written as DNA, the CDR3 is TGTGCCAGAAGCTCGATCTTTTTTTCCGGGACGGGGTACTTC. Protein product: CARSSIFFSGTGYF.

This sequence joins TRBV28 and TRBJ2-4, with TRBD2 matching 8 bases. The J segment lost 0 bases and the V segment lost 3 bases, leaving 7 bases of the junction unmatched. The CDR3 loop spans 17 amino acids. Germline CDR1 and CDR2: MDHEN and SYDVKM. CDR3 sequence reads: CASSFPTSGLAKNIQYF. The DNA for the CDR3 is TGTGCCAGCAGTTTTCCTACTAGCGGATTAGCCAAAAACATTCAGTACTTC.

The chain links TRBV2 to TRBJ2-7, with TRBD2 identical over 8 bases. This CDR3 is 15 amino acids long. Germline values: CDR1 SNHLY, CDR2 FYNNEI. The trim removed 0 bases at V and 1 base at J, leaving 2 bases unmatched. This CDR3 is CASSEAGLGSYEQYF. CDR3 nucleotides: TGTGCCAGCAGTGAAGCGGGACTAGGATCCTACGAGCAGTACTTC.

The rearrangement links TRBV6-5 to TRBJ1-6; a possible D gene is TRBD1 (5 bases). The CDR3 consists of 14 residues. The germline V gene encodes CDR1 MNHEY and CDR2 SVGAGI. V was shortened by 10 bases and J by 5 bases, with 15 bases between the two germline ends. The CDR3 here is CATGRDLDNSPLHF. CDR3 DNA: TGTGCCACCGGTCGGGACTTGGATAATTCACCCCTCCACTTT.

This clone has more than one count but fewer than ten. The rearrangement uses TRBV12-3 or TRBV12-4 and TRBJ1-1; D is unclear. The CDR3 length is 11 residues. Trimming removed 6 bases at V and 10 bases at J, with 12 bases between. CDR3 residues: CASRRTWRAFF. CDR3 in DNA: TGTGCCAGCAGGCGAACCTGGAGAGCTTTCTTT.